The sequence of this T cell receptor beta chain was determined in a study of Ad26.COV2.S vaccination and SARS-CoV-2 variants. Whole-study context: COV1001, an Ad26.COV2.S trial, supplied this vaccine-arm donor. Study-level points and caveats: It was reported that spike-specific CD8+ and CD4+ T cell responses were substantially broad after vaccination. The TCR breadth and depth analyses may have understated or missed part of the total T cell responses. Spike-specific TCR breadth ran higher among vaccine recipients than placebo recipients.

Treatment described: around 19 received Ad26.COV2.S at low or high dose, single or two shots; about 5 received placebo; per-sample allocation not given. Sampling happened 63 days after the first vaccine or placebo injection. Profiled with immunoSEQ multiplex PCR; TCRdb holds only in-frame clones, not every one. The sample lists roughly 400,000 clones, 90% occurring once. In the case of this clone: As yet, its antigen is unknown.

The source of this sequence is a person between 18 and 65 years old who received the Ad26.COV2.S COVID-19 vaccine or a placebo. Sample: peripheral blood, taken in a trial of Ad26.COV2.S vaccine versus placebo.

This CDR3 is CASRFPPGLGNNEQFF. The CDR3 coding sequence is TGTGCAAGTCGCTTCCCTCCGGGACTAGGTAACAATGAGCAGTTCTTC. The genes are TRBV12-2 and TRBJ2-1; the table assigns TRBD2, which was not confirmed against the DNA. TRBV12-2 is recorded as a pseudogene. The CDR3 loop spans 16 amino acids.